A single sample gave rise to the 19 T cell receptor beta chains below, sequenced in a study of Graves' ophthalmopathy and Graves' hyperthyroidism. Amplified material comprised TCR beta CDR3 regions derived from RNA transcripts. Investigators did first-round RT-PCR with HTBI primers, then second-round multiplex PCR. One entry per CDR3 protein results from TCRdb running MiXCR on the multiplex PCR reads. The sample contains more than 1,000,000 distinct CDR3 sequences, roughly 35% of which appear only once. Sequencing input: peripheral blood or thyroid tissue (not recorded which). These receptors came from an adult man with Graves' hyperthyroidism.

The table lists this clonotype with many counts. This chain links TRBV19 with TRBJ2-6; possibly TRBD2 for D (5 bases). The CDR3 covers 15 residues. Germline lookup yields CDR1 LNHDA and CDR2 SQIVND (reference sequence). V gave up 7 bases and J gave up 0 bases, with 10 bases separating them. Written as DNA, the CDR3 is TGTGCCAGTAAAAGCGGCGTCTCTGGGGCCAACGTCCTGACTTTC. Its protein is CASKSGVSGANVLTF.

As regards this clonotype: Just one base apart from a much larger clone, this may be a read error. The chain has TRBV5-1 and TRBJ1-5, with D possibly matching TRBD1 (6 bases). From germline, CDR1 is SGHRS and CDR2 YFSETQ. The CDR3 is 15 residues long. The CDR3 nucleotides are TGCGCCAGCAGCTTGGGGGAGAGGGACAATCAGCCCCAGCAGTTT. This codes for CASSLGERDNQPQQF. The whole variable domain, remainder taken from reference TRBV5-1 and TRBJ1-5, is KAGVTQTPRYLIKTRGQQVTLSCSPISGHRSVSWYQQTPGQGLQFLFEYFSETQRNKGNFPGRFSGRQFSNSRSEMNVSTLELGDSALYLCASSLGERDNQPQQFGDGTRLSIL.

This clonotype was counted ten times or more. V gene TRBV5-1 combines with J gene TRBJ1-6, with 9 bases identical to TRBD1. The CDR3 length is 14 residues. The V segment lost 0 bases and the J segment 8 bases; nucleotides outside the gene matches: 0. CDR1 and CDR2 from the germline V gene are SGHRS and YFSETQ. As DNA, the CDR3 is TGCGCCAGCAGCTTGGACAGGGGGCATTCACCCCTCCACTTT. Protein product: CASSLDRGHSPLHF.

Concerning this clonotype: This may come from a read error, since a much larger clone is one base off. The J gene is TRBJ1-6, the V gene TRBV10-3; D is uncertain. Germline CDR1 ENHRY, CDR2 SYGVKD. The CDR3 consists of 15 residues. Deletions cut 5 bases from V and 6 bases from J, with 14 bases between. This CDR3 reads CAISYVARVNSPLHF. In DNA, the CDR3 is TGTGCCATCAGTTACGTGGCTCGTGTTAATTCACCCCTCCACTTT.

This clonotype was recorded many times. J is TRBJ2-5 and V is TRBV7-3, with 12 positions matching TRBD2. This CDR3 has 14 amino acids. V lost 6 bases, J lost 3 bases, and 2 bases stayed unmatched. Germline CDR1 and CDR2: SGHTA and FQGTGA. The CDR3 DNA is TGTGCCAGCAGTCCTAGCGGGAGGGAAGAGACCCAGTACTTC. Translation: CASSPSGREETQYF.

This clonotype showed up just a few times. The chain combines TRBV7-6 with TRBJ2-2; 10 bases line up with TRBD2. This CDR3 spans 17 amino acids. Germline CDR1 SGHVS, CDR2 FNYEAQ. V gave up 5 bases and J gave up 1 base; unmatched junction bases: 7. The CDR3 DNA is TGTGCCAGCAGCCCCTCTTTAGCGGGGGGGAACACCGGGGAGCTGTTTTTT. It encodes CASSPSLAGGNTGELFF.

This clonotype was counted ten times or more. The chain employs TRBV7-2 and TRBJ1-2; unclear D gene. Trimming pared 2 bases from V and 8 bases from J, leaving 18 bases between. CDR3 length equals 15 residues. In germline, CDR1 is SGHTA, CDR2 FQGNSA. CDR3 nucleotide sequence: TGTGCCAGCAGCTTATTGGTCCTAGAGGGCCGGGGCTACACCTTC. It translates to CASSLLVLEGRGYTF.

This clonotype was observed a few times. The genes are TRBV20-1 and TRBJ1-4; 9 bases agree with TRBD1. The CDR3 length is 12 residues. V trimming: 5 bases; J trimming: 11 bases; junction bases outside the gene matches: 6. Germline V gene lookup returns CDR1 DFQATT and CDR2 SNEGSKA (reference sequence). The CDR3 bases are TGCAGTGCTCCCCAGGGACAGGGTAAACTGTTTTTT. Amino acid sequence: CSAPQGQGKLFF.

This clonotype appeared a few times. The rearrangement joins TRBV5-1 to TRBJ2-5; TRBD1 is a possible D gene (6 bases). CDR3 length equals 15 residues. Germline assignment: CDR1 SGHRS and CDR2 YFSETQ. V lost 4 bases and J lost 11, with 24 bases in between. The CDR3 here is CASSPSWTATWEQYF. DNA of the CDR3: TGCGCCAGCAGCCCCTCCTGGACAGCGACGTGGGAGCAGTACTTC.

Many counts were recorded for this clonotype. Here the CDR3 DNA reads TGTGCCAACCAGGGGGGTCACACTGAAGCTTTCTTT. Translation gives CANQGGHTEAFF. V and J are TRBV2 and TRBJ1-1, with 7 bases matching TRBD1. The CDR3 is 12 amino acids. Germline CDR1 and CDR2: SNHLY and FYNNEI. Trimming cost V 10 bases and J 3 bases; bases outside gene matches: 5.

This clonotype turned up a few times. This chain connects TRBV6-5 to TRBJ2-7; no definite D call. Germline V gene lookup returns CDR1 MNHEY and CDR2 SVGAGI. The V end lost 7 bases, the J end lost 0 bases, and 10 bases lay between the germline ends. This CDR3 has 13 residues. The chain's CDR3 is CASTYSSSYEQYF. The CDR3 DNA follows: TGTGCCAGCACCTACAGTAGCTCCTACGAGCAGTACTTC.

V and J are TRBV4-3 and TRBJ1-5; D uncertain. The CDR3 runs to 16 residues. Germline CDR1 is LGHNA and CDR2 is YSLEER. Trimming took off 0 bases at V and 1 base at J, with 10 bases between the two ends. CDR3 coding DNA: TGCGCCAGCAGCCAAGATCTTGAAACAAGCAATCAGCCCCAGCATTTT. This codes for CASSQDLETSNQPQHF.

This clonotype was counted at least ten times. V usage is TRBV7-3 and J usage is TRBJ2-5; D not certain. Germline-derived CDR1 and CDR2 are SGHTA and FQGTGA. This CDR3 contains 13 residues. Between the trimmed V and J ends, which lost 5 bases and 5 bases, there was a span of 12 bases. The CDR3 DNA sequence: TGTGCCAGCAGCCCCGTAGCTGGGGAGACCCAGTACTTC. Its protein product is CASSPVAGETQYF.

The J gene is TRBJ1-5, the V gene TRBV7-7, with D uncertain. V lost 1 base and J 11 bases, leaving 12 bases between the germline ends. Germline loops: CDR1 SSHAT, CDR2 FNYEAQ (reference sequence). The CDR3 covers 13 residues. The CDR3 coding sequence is TGTGCCAGCAGCTTAGAACTATCAGAGACCCAGCATTTT. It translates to CASSLELSETQHF.

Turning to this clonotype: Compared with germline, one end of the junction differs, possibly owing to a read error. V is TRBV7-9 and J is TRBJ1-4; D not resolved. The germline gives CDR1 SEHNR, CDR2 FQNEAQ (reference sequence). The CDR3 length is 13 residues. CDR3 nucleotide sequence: TGCGCCAGCAGCCAAGGTCAGCGGGAAAAACTGTTTTTT. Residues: CASSQGQREKLFF.

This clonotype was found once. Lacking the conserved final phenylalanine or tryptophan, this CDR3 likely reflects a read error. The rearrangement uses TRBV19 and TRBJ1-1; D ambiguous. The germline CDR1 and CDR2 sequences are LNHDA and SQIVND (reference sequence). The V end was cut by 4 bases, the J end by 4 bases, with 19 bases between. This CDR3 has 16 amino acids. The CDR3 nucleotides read TGTGCCAGTAGTAAGGACCGGCCCCTCGTTGGCACTGAAGCTTTCCTT. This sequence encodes CASSKDRPLVGTEAFL.

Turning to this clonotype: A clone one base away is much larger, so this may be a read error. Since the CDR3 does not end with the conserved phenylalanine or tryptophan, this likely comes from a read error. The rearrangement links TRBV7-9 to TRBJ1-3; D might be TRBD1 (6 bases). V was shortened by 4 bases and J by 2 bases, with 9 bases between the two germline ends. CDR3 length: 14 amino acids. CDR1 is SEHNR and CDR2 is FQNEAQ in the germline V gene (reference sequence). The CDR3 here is CASSSDSPGNTIYL. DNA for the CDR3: TGTGCCAGCAGCTCGGACAGTCCTGGAAACACCATATATCTT.

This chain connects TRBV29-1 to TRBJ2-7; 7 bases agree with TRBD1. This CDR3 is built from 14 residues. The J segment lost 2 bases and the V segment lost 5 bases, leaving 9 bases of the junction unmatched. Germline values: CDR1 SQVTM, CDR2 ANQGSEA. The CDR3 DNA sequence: TGCAGCGTTCTACCCCACAGGGGAACCTACGAGCAGTACTTC. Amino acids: CSVLPHRGTYEQYF.

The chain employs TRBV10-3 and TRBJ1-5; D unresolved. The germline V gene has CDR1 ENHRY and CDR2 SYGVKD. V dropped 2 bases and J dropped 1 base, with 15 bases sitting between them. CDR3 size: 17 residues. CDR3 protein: CAISEEPMLASNQPQHF. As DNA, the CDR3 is TGTGCCATCAGTGAGGAACCCATGCTGGCGAGCAATCAGCCCCAGCATTTT.